This T cell receptor beta chain came from a study of shared clonotypes between healthy human individuals. Original processing notes: From ImmunoSEQ came sequences covering only the junction and carrying no quality scores, so filtering differed. Measured with immunoSEQ multiplex PCR; TCRdb has only the in-frame clones, and not every one. Clonal size and the V and J genes are those of that table, whereas D and trimming came from the DNA. The repertoire holds over a million clones, with about 70% as singletons. A few counts support this clone. Sequences were obtained from memory CD4+ T cells sorted from blood. As for subset: CD45RA-negative fraction. This receptor was identified in a man between 18 and 35 years old in good health.

This CDR3 is CSAREGTEAFF. For the CDR3, the DNA is TGCAGTGCTAGAGAGGGAACTGAAGCTTTCTTT. J is TRBJ1-1 and V is TRBV20-1; D not resolved. V was shortened by 0 bases and J by 5 bases, with 4 bases between the two germline ends. Germline-derived CDR1 and CDR2 are DFQATT and SNEGSKA (reference sequence). The CDR3 covers 11 residues.